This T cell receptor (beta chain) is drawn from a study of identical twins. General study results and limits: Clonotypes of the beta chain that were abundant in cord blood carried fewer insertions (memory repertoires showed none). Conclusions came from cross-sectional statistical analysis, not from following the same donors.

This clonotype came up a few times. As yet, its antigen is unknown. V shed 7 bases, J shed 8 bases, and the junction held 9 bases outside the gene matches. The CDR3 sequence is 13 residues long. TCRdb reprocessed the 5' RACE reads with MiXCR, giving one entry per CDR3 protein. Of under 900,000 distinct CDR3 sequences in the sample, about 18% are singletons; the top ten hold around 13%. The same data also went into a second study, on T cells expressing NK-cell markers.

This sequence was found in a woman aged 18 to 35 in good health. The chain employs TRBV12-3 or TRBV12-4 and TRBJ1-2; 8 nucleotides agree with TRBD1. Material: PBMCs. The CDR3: CASKPGQVRGYTF. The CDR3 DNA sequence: TGTGCCAGCAAGCCGGGACAGGTACGGGGCTACACCTTC.